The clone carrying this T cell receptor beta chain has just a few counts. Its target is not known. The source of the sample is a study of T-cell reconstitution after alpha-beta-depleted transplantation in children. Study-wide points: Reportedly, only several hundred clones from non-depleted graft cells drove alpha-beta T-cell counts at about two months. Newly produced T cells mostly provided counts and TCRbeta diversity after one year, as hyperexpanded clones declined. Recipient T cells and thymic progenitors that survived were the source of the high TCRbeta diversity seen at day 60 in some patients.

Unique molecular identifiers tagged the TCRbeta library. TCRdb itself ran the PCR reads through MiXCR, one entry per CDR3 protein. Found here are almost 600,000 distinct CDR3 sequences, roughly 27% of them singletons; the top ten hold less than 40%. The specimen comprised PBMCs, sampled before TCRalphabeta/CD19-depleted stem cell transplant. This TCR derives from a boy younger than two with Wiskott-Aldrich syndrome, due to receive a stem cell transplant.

The CDR3 nucleotides read TGTGCCAGCAGCCCCAGACTAGCGGGAGAGTCGGAGCAGTTCTTC. It translates to CASSPRLAGESEQFF. This chain connects TRBV7-3 to TRBJ2-1, with TRBD2 matching over 12 bases. This CDR3 region has 15 residues. After removal of 5 bases from V and 10 bases from J, the junction contained 9 bases not matched to a gene. CDR1 and CDR2 from the germline V gene are SGHTA and FQGTGA.